The next 3 T cell receptor beta chains were all read from a single sample in a study of blood T cell repertoires in COVID-19. Clones were sequenced by immunoSEQ multiplex PCR, and TCRdb holds only the in-frame ones, with some missing. The profile shows about 360,000 clones, roughly 86% of them singletons. The sequencing input was peripheral blood. The receptors shown here come from a human donor with acute or convalescent COVID-19. The donor label of this sample is uncertain.

This clone was detected only once. The gene calls are TRBV2 and TRBJ1-1; D is undetermined. Looked up from germline, CDR1 is SNHLY and CDR2 is FYNNEI. V lost 4 bases, J lost 6 bases, and 6 bases lay in between. The CDR3 totals 11 residues. The CDR3 coding sequence is TGTGCCAGCAGTGTCTCCGCTGAAGCTTTCTTT. This gives the protein CASSVSAEAFF.

This clone was picked up a small number of times. The chain recombines TRBV5-7 with TRBJ2-2, with 7 nucleotides matching TRBD1. TRBV5-7 is labeled an ORF, and its function is uncertain. With V trimmed by 3 bases and J by 5 bases, 4 bases remained unmatched. The CDR3 totals 14 residues. In DNA form, the CDR3 reads TGTGCCAGCAGCTACAGGGGAAAAACCGGGGAGCTGTTTTTT. This encodes CASSYRGKTGELFF.

The chain links TRBV30 to TRBJ1-5, with 10 nucleotides matching TRBD1. CDR3 size: 13 residues. V lost 5 bases to trimming and J lost 4 bases; unmatched junction nucleotides: 2. The germline gives CDR1 GTSNPN, CDR2 SVGIG (reference sequence). The CDR3 region has the DNA TGTGCCTGGCGGGGACAGGGGAATCAGCCCCAGCATTTT. Amino acid sequence: CAWRGQGNQPQHF.